Sequencing of this T cell receptor (beta chain) was carried out in a study of shared clonotypes between healthy human individuals. Study in general: A donor's plate count was three for CD4 naive and three for CD4 memory; CD8 naive had two and CD8 memory one.

On this clone itself: Its matching antigen is unknown.

Adult donors, all healthy and HIV-negative, had no recent acute infections or vaccinations. CDR1 SNHLY and CDR2 FYNNEI come from the germline V gene. The CDR3 has 13 residues. V lost 9 bases and J lost 1, with 12 bases in between. Repertoires were generated with immunoSEQ multiplex PCR, while TCRdb's copy carries only in-frame clones and drops some. The sample records some 2.4 million clones, 90% to 95% being singletons. Points from the study as a whole: The authors expected sequencing depth to affect clonotype sharing among donors. Rarefaction showed that sequencing of sorted subsets was incomplete (despite large depth).

This clonotype was sampled from a man between 18 and 29 years old in good health. Some clones in this sample may be carry-over from other donors' samples. The rearrangement joins TRBV2 to TRBJ1-1; no reliable D call. Material: naive CD4+ T cells from PBMCs. The subset: CD45RA+ positively selected. Here the CDR3 DNA reads TGTGCCAGTGACCGGACGGGGAACACTGAAGCTTTCTTT. Amino acids: CASDRTGNTEAFF. Full variable domain (remainder filled in from reference TRBV2 and TRBJ1-1): EPEVTQTPSHQVTQMGQEVILRCVPISNHLYFYWYRQILGQKVEFLVSFYNNEISEKSEIFDDQFSVERPDGSNFTLKIRSTKLEDSAMYFCASDRTGNTEAFFGQGTRLTVV.